These T cell receptor beta chains were read from a single sample in a study of cytomegalovirus exposure and HLA in healthy donors. Measured with immunoSEQ multiplex PCR; TCRdb has only the in-frame clones, and not every one. The sample carries about 170,000 clones, about 80% recorded once. Material for sequencing was PBMCs. Receptors were obtained from a man younger than 40 in good health and CMV-seropositive. The CDR3 runs from the conserved cysteine through the conserved F or W.

V gene	CDR3 protein
TRBV9	CASSATAGIDEQFF
TRBV5-6	CASSLGRGSWNYGYTF
TRBV7-9	CASSLASGGDEQFF
TRBV27	CASTRRAGPYEQYF
TRBV4-3	CASSQEITGPYGYTF
TRBV5-6	CASSFRDSGYNEQFF
TRBV18	CASSPRGVSGGKSYSPNTGELFF
TRBV10-3	CAISEEGGLNYGYTF
TRBV27	CASSSYRDRSRNYGYTF
TRBV6-1	CASSERRLAGVNIIEQFF
TRBV6-1	CASRPTGWDTGELFF
TRBV5-4	CASSSRLAGFSYNEQFF
TRBV20-1	CSASPGQYF
TRBV7-2	CASSRYGGNTGELFF
TRBV7-6	CASSRLNTEAFF
TRBV27	CASSRQGGNTIYF
TRBV27	CASAQLADNYEQYF
TRBV19	CATVEGNEQFF
TRBV9	CASSAGLAGLAKNIQYF
TRBV29-1	CSVSLTGSKNTEAFF
TRBV4-2	CASSRDRATNEKLFF
TRBV27	CASSKNRVNTGELFF
TRBV11-3	CASSSLTGTNQVINEQFF
TRBV5-1	CASSPYVGQETQYF
TRBV19	CASSPRLAGDHFPYEQYF
TRBV21-1	CASYGRAGMNTGELFF
TRBV7-9	CASSPRRGLATYEQYF
TRBV19	CASSVSGTSTDTQYF
TRBV5-4	CASKGDAGANVLTF
TRBV4-2	CASSQGALYEQYF
TRBV2	CASSPLTSGGFKTQYF
TRBV13	CASSLAFGGNEQYF
TRBV10-3	CATGEPGQDQYGYTF
TRBV5-4	CASSSPLDRGQNYGYTF
TRBV27	CASSSVLAAYNEQFF
TRBV28	CASRTPDYLEQFF
TRBV5-1	CASSLADSSYNEQFF
TRBV7-6	CASSLAGTVNTGELFF
TRBV9	CASSPRTSGGYNEQFF
TRBV5-1	CASRREELNYGYTF
TRBV2	CASSVFYNEQFF
TRBV7-9	CASSSTRDSTDNEQFF
TRBV30	CAWGPGQGNQPQHF
TRBV27	CASSQLAGGETQYF
TRBV25-1	CASSGKGQGSYEQYF
TRBV7-9	CASSAMQLTSGSTYEQYF
TRBV25-1	CASGTGTGGRGYTF